Each of the 7 T cell receptor beta chains below was sequenced from the same sample in a study of CD8+ T cells in alopecia areata (dated by TCRdb to 2017 to 2018). Library creation used the immunoSEQ multiplex PCR assay. To provide template for TCR sequencing, every sample had RNA extracted and reverse transcribed into cDNA. This immuneACCESS table, as held by TCRdb, lists in-frame sequences with V and J called but not all clones. Of the missing ones, under half trace to an unresolved V gene in checked studies; the others have no known cause. Counted in this sample were about 110,000 clones; roughly 64% of them appeared once. The ten biggest clones cover less than 25% of the sample. Sequencing used CD8+ T cells sorted from blood. These TCRs come from a human donor in good health.

The gene calls are TRBV6-5 and TRBJ1-1; D gene ambiguous. The CDR3 has 12 residues. Germline lookup yields CDR1 MNHEY and CDR2 SVGAGI. V was shortened by 2 bases and J by 4 bases, with 5 bases between the two germline ends. Written as DNA, the CDR3 is TGTGCCAGCAGTTACGCGGTCACTGAAGCTTTCTTT. This encodes CASSYAVTEAFF.

J is TRBJ2-5 and V is TRBV11-2, with 8 bases lining up with TRBD2. Germline lookup yields CDR1 SGHAT and CDR2 FQNNGV. V shed 2 bases and J 5 bases; nucleotides not matched to a gene: 10. The CDR3 consists of 16 residues. The CDR3 reads CASSLYGGAAAETQYF. The CDR3 nucleotides are TGTGCCAGCAGCTTATACGGGGGGGCAGCGGCGGAGACCCAGTACTTC.

The CDR3 here is CASRPGTREVETQYF. The CDR3 DNA reads as TGTGCCAGCAGACCCGGGACTAGGGAAGTAGAGACCCAGTACTTC. The chain joins TRBV28 to TRBJ2-5; 8 bases are a match to TRBD2. This CDR3 is 15 amino acids long. V lost 6 bases, J lost 4 bases, and 10 bases stayed unmatched. Germline V lookup: CDR1 MDHEN, CDR2 SYDVKM.

The rearrangement uses TRBV4-1 and TRBJ1-4, with D perhaps matching TRBD1 (5 bases). Germline CDR1 reads MGHRA; CDR2 reads YSYEKL. Deletions cut 4 bases from V and 6 bases from J, with 12 bases between. The CDR3 spans 14 residues. The CDR3 here is CASSPGLKYEKLFF. In DNA form, the CDR3 reads TGCGCCAGCAGCCCAGGGCTGAAGTATGAAAAACTGTTTTTT.

The chain employs TRBV11-2 and TRBJ1-1, with D perhaps matching TRBD1 (6 bases). The CDR3 sequence is 15 residues long. Trimming pared 5 bases from V and 0 bases from J, leaving 13 bases between. The germline gives CDR1 SGHAT, CDR2 FQNNGV. The CDR3, as DNA: TGTGCCAGCAGCCGGGGGACAACTCTGAACACTGAAGCTTTCTTT. Encoded protein: CASSRGTTLNTEAFF.

The chain recombines TRBV21-1 with TRBJ1-2; the table's D call, TRBD1, has no DNA check behind it. TRBV21-1 is reported as a pseudogene. The CDR3 is 14 residues long. Here the CDR3 reads CASSKIEQSGGYTF. In nucleotides, the CDR3 is TGTGCCAGCAGCAAAATAGAACAGTCAGGGGGCTACACCTTC.

V and J are TRBV30 and TRBJ2-2, with a possible D match to TRBD1 (5 bases). The CDR3 length is 13 residues. Looked up from germline, CDR1 is GTSNPN and CDR2 is SVGIG (reference sequence). V lost 4 bases to trimming and J lost 6 bases, with 12 bases between them. CDR3 DNA: TGTGCCTGGACCTATCTAGGGGCCGGGGAGCTGTTTTTT. Protein product: CAWTYLGAGELFF.